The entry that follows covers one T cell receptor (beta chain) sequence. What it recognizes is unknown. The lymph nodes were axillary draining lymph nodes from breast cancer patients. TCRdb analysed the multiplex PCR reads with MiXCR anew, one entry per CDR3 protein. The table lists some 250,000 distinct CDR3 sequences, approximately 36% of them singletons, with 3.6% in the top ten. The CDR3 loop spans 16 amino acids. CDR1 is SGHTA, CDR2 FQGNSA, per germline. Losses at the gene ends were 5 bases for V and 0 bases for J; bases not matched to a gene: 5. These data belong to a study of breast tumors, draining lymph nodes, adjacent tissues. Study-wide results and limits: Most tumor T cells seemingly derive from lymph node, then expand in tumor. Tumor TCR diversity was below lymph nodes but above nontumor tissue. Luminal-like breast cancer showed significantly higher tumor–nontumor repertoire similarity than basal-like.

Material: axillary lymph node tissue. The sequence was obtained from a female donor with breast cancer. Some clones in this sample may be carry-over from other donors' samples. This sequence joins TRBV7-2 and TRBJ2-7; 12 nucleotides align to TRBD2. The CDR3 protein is CASSPQLAGGSYEQYF. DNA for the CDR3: TGTGCCAGCAGCCCCCAACTAGCGGGAGGCTCCTACGAGCAGTACTTC.